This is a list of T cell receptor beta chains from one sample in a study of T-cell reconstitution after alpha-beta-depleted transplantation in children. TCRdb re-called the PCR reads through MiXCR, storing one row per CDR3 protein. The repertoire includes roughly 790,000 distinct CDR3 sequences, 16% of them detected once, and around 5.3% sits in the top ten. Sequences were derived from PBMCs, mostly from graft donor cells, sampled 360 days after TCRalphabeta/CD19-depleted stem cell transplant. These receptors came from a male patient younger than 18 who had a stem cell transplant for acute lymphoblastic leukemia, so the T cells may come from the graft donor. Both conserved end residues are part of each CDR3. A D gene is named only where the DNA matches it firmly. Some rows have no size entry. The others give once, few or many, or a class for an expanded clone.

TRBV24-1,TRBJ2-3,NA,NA,TGTGCCACCAGTGATTTGCGAACGGGGGCAGATACGCAGTATTTT,CATSDLRTGADTQYF
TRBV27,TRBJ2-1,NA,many,TGTGCCAGCAGTTTAGACATCTACAATGAGCAGTTCTTC,CASSLDIYNEQFF
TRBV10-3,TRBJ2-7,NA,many,TGTGCCATCACGCCGACGGAATCCCCCTACGAGCAGTACTTC,CAITPTESPYEQYF
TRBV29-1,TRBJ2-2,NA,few,TGCAGCGTTGAACAGCGCGGGGCCTTGGCCGGGGAGCTGTTTTTT,CSVEQRGALAGELFF
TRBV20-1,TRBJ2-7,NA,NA,TGCAGTGCTAGCGGGCCCTACGAGCAGTACTTC,CSASGPYEQYF
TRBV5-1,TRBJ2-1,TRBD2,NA,TGCGCCAGCAGCCCTGGGACTAGCGGGATGAACAATGAGCAGTTCTTC,CASSPGTSGMNNEQFF
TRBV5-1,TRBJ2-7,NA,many,TGCGCCAGCAGCTTGGGGGGGGCATCGGACGAGCAGTACTTC,CASSLGGASDEQYF
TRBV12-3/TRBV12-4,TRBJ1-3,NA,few,TGTGCCAGCAGTTTACAGCTGCGACCCTCTGGAAACACCATATATTTT,CASSLQLRPSGNTIYF
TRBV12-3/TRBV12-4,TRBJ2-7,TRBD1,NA,TGTGCCAGCAGTCGATCCGGGACAGCCAGCTGGGAGCAGTACTTC,CASSRSGTASWEQYF
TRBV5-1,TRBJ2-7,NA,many,TGCGCCAGCAGCGTGGGACATTCGAGCTCCTACGAGCAGTACTTC,CASSVGHSSSYEQYF
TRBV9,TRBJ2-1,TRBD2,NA,TGTGCCAGCAGCGTGCGGGGACTAGCGGGCAGCTCCTACAATGAGCAGTTCTTC,CASSVRGLAGSSYNEQFF
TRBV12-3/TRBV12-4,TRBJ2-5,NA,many,TGTGCCAGCAGTTTAGATCTCCGGTTCCAGTACTTC,CASSLDLRFQYF
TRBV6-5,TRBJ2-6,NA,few,TGTGCCAGCAGTTACACCTCGGGAGTGATTTCTGGGGCCAACGTCCTGACTTTC,CASSYTSGVISGANVLTF
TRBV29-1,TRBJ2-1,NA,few,TGCAGCGTTCTCTACCGGGACTCTTTTTACAATGAGCAGTTCTTC,CSVLYRDSFYNEQFF
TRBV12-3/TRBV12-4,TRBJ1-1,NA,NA,TGTGCCAGCAGTTTAGACACCCTCTTGGACACTGAAGCTTTCTTT,CASSLDTLLDTEAFF
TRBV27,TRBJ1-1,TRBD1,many,TGTGCCAGCAGACCCAGGGGGCGCGGGGACACTGAAGCTTTCTTT,CASRPRGRGDTEAFF
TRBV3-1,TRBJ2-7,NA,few,TGTGCCAGCAGCCAAGGCCTGAACAGGCCGGATCCCTACGAGCAGTACTTC,CASSQGLNRPDPYEQYF
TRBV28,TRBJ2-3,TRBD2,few,TGTGCCAGCAGTTTTCCGGGACTAGATAGCACAGATACGCAGTATTTT,CASSFPGLDSTDTQYF
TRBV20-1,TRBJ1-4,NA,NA,TGCAGTGCTCCCAAACAGGGAGGGGAAAAACTGTTTTTT,CSAPKQGGEKLFF
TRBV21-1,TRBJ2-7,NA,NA,TGTGCCAGCAGCAAATTCCGGGAGCCGCCCTACGAGCAGTACTTC,CASSKFREPPYEQYF
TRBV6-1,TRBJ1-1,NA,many,TGTGCCAGCAGTGAAGGGACCGACGGAAACACTGAAGCTTTCTTT,CASSEGTDGNTEAFF
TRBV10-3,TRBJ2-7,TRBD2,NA,TGTGCCACCGACGGGGGGGCGGGGTTCTCCTACGAGCAGTACTTC,CATDGGAGFSYEQYF
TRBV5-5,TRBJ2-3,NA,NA,TGTGCCAGCAGCCTGAAAGGCGAAGGAGATACGCAGTATTTT,CASSLKGEGDTQYF
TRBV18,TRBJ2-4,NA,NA,TGTGCCAGCTCACCCAACAGAGAAAACATTCAGTACTTC,CASSPNRENIQYF
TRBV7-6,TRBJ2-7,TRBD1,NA,TGTGCCAGCAGTCAGACAGGGGGGAGGGACGAGCAGTACTTC,CASSQTGGRDEQYF
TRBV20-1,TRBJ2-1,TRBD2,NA,TGCAGTGCTAGGCTTAGCGGGCTAGCGGTTTACAATGAGCAGTTCTTC,CSARLSGLAVYNEQFF
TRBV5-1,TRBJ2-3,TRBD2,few,TGCGCCAGCAGCTGGGGGACTAGCGGGCTCGCAGATACGCAGTATTTT,CASSWGTSGLADTQYF
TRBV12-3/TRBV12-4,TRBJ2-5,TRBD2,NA,TGTGCCAGCAGTCTCGACAGAACGACTAGCTTGGAAGAGACCCAGTACTTC,CASSLDRTTSLEETQYF
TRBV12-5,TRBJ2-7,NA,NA,TGTGCTAGTGGTGGGCGACGTACTTCCTACGAGCAGTACTTC,CASGGRRTSYEQYF
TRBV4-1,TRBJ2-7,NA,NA,TGTGCCAGCAGCCCTAGAGATAGCGTCTACGAGCAGTACTTC,CASSPRDSVYEQYF
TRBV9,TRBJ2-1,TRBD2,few,TGTGCCAGCAGCTTGAGCGGGGGGTTCTACAATGAGCAGTTCTTC,CASSLSGGFYNEQFF
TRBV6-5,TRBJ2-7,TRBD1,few,TGTGCCAGCAGTTACCTAGGGACAGGGAACGAGCAGTACTTC,CASSYLGTGNEQYF
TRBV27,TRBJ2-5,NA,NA,TGTGCCAGCAGTTTGACCGTGGGCTCCCTAGTCTTC,CASSLTVGSLVF
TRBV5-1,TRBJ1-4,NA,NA,TGCGCCAGCAGCTTGGATCTAGGTGCAACTAATGAAAAACTGTTTTTT,CASSLDLGATNEKLFF
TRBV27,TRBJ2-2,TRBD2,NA,TGTGCCAGCAGCCGACCGGGACTAGCGGAAAACACCGGGGAGCTGTTTTTT,CASSRPGLAENTGELFF
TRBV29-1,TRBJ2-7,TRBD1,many,TGCAGCGTCCGACAGGGTTTCTACGAGCAGTACTTC,CSVRQGFYEQYF
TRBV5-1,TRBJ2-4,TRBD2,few,TGCGCCAGCAGCTTGTCCGGGGGGTGGACCAAAAACATTCAGTACTTC,CASSLSGGWTKNIQYF
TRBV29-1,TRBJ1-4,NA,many,TGCAGCGTTTGGGGCGAAAAACTGTTTTTT,CSVWGEKLFF
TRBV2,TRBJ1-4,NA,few,TGTGCCAGCAGTGATAACAGGGAGACTGAAAAACTGTTTTTT,CASSDNRETEKLFF
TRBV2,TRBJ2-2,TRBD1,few,TGTGCCAGCAGTCCGGACAGGGGTGTTCCCGGGGAGCTGTTTTTT,CASSPDRGVPGELFF
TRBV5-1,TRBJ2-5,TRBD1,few,TGCGCCAGCAGCTACGGGACAGAAGAGACCCAGTACTTC,CASSYGTEETQYF
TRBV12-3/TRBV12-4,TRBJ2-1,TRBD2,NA,TGTGCCGCCTTACGGGGGGTCTACAATGAGCAGTTCTTC,CAALRGVYNEQFF
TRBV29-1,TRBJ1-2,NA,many,TGCAGCGTTGAACACGGGAACAACTATGGCTACACCTTC,CSVEHGNNYGYTF
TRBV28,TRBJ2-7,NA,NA,TGTGCCAGCAGTTCCCCAATGGTCAGCGAGCAGTACTTC,CASSSPMVSEQYF
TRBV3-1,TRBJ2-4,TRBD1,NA,TGTGCCAGCAGCCTAACGACAGGGGCCAAAAACATTCAGTACTTC,CASSLTTGAKNIQYF
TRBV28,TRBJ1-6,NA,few,TGTGCCAGCAGTTTCCCGGGGAGCTCCTATAATTCACCCCTCCACTTT,CASSFPGSSYNSPLHF
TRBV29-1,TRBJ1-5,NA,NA,TGCAGCGTTGAAGATCTAGGGAAGGGCAATCAGCCCCAGCATTTT,CSVEDLGKGNQPQHF
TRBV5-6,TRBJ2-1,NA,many,TGTGCCAGCAGCTTCTCTAGGGGTGAGCAGTTCTTC,CASSFSRGEQFF
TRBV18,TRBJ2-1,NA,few,TGTGCCAGCTCACCGCCGAGGGCCAGGGATACTGAGCAGTTCTTC,CASSPPRARDTEQFF
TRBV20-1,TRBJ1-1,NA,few,TGCAGTGCTACTTCGGACCCCACTGAAGCTTTCTTT,CSATSDPTEAFF
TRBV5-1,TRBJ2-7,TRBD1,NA,TGCGCCAGCAGCTTTGTCTGGGGGGGGACAGGGAACGTATACGAGCAGTACTTC,CASSFVWGGTGNVYEQYF
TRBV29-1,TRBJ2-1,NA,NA,TGCAGCGTTGAAGCGGGAGCCTACAATGAGCAGTTCTTC,CSVEAGAYNEQFF
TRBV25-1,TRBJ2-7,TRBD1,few,TGTGCCAGTAACAGGGGCTACGAGCAGTACTTC,CASNRGYEQYF
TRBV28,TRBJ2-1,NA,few,TGTGCCACCACGGTGGAAGGTTTCTATGAGCAGTTCTTC,CATTVEGFYEQFF
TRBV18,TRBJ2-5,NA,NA,TGTGCCAGCTCACCACTTCGTACAGGCCAAGAGACCCAGTACTTC,CASSPLRTGQETQYF
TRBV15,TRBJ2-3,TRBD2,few,TGTGCCACCAGCAGAGGAGTCAGCGGGAGGTCAGATACGCAGTATTTT,CATSRGVSGRSDTQYF